What follows are 11 T cell receptor beta chains derived from one specimen sequenced in a study of post-analysis software for immune sequencing data. Findings of the study overall: Controls had lower frequencies than patients of 4 or 5 TRBV segments, which included TRBV5-6, TRBV5-1 and TRBV20-1.

The antigens these receptors bind are not known. Unique molecular identifiers were built into the TCR beta cDNA libraries. MiXCR, run by TCRdb on the PCR reads, gives a single entry per CDR3 protein. The table has fewer than 550,000 distinct CDR3 sequences, approximately 31% seen once. The sequenced material came from blood. The receptors originated from a girl younger than 18 with multiple sclerosis.

This clonotype has more than one count but fewer than ten. V is TRBV12-3 or TRBV12-4 and J is TRBJ1-5, with D possibly matching TRBD1 (6 bases). The CDR3 spans 15 residues. Trimming took 2 bases from V and 0 from J, leaving 8 bases between them. The CDR3 DNA is TGTGCCAGCAGTTTAAACAGGGATAGCAATCAGCCCCAGCATTTT. This sequence encodes CASSLNRDSNQPQHF.

The chain combines TRBV24-1 with TRBJ2-7; D gene ambiguous. Germline loops: CDR1 KGHDR, CDR2 SFDVKD. This CDR3 is built from 13 residues. The V gene lost 4 bases and the J gene lost 1 base, with 7 bases spanning the gap. The CDR3 DNA is TGTGCCACCAGTGAAACATATTCCTACGAGCAGTACTTC. This gives the protein CATSETYSYEQYF.

Many counts were recorded for this clonotype. The V gene is TRBV15, the J gene TRBJ2-1; possibly TRBD2 for D (5 bases). The CDR3 totals 13 residues. Trimming removed 0 bases at V and 8 bases at J, with 8 bases between. From germline, CDR1 is LNHNV and CDR2 YYDKDF (reference sequence). In nucleotides, the CDR3 is TGTGCCACCAGCAGAGATCCCGGGGATGAGCAGTTCTTC. Translation gives CATSRDPGDEQFF.

This clonotype has more than one count but fewer than ten. The chain recombines TRBV7-9 with TRBJ2-5, with a weak D call TRBD2 (6 bases). Trimming left V 8 bases short and J 4 bases short, with 14 bases between. The CDR3 is 13 residues long. Germline V gives CDR1 SEHNR, CDR2 FQNEAQ (reference sequence). The CDR3 protein is CASARGGRETQYF. The CDR3 bases are TGTGCCAGCGCCCGCGGAGGGCGAGAGACCCAGTACTTC.

V and J are TRBV7-9 and TRBJ2-7; D gene uncertain. The CDR3 extends over 16 amino acids. Looked up from germline, CDR1 is SEHNR and CDR2 is FQNEAQ (reference sequence). Trimming removed 3 bases at V and 7 bases at J, with 22 bases between. The CDR3 sequence: CASSFRVLSSYNEQYF. Here the CDR3 DNA reads TGTGCCAGCAGCTTTAGAGTACTTAGCTCCTACAATGAGCAGTACTTC.

This sequence joins TRBV29-1 and TRBJ2-1; D uncertain. Germline CDR1 and CDR2: SQVTM and ANQGSEA. The CDR3 covers 12 residues. V lost 5 bases and J lost 13, with 18 bases in between. The CDR3, as DNA: TGCAGCGTTTCCCAGTACCAAGAGACCCAGTTCTTC. It encodes CSVSQYQETQFF.

The chain is built from TRBV15 and TRBJ1-2; TRBD1 aligns across 8 bases. With 4 bases clipped from V and 7 bases from J, the junction kept 8 bases outside the gene matches. This CDR3 spans 14 amino acids. CDR1 LNHNV and CDR2 YYDKDF come from the germline V gene (reference sequence). CDR3 protein: CATSKDREPAGYTF. CDR3 DNA: TGTGCCACCAGCAAGGACAGGGAGCCGGCTGGCTACACCTTC.

In this sample, this clonotype turned up a few times. The chain uses TRBV5-1 and TRBJ2-3; the D call may be TRBD1 or TRBD2 (5 bases each). The germline V gene encodes CDR1 SGHRS and CDR2 YFSETQ. CDR3 length equals 14 residues. Trimming cost V 3 bases and J 6 bases, with 14 bases left between them. The CDR3, as DNA: TGCGCCAGCAGCTCGTGGGGGTTCGGGGATACGCAGTATTTT. The encoded protein is CASSSWGFGDTQYF. Full variable domain (outside the CDR3, taken from reference TRBV5-1 and TRBJ2-3): KAGVTQTPRYLIKTRGQQVTLSCSPISGHRSVSWYQQTPGQGLQFLFEYFSETQRNKGNFPGRFSGRQFSNSRSEMNVSTLELGDSALYLCASSSWGFGDTQYFGPGTRLTVL.

This clonotype was counted between two and nine times. The chain is built from TRBV12-3 or TRBV12-4 and TRBJ2-3; D may be TRBD1 (5 bases). The V gene lost 3 bases and the J gene lost 0 bases, with 10 bases spanning the gap. The CDR3 has 15 residues. The CDR3 DNA follows: TGTGCCAGCAGTTTGCAGGGAAGTAGCACAGATACGCAGTATTTT. Amino acid sequence: CASSLQGSSTDTQYF.

CDR3 DNA: TGTGCCAGCAGCCTAGACAGGGGATTAGGCTCACCCCTCCACTTT. As protein: CASSLDRGLGSPLHF. The chain links TRBV28 to TRBJ1-6, with 8 bases aligning to TRBD1. CDR1 is MDHEN, CDR2 SYDVKM, per germline. This CDR3 has 15 residues. Losses at the gene ends were 6 bases for V and 10 bases for J; bases not matched to a gene: 11.

To note about this clonotype: Just one base apart from a much larger clone, this may be a read error. V is TRBV29-1 and J is TRBJ2-7; D is unresolved. The J call may be incorrect, as the DNA end agrees better with TRBJ2-5. Germline V gene data show CDR1 as SQVTM and CDR2 as ANQGSEA. This CDR3 is built from 13 residues. CDR3 sequence reads: CSGTATVGETQYF. CDR3 in DNA: TGCAGCGGCACAGCGACCGTGGGGGAGACCCAGTACTTC.